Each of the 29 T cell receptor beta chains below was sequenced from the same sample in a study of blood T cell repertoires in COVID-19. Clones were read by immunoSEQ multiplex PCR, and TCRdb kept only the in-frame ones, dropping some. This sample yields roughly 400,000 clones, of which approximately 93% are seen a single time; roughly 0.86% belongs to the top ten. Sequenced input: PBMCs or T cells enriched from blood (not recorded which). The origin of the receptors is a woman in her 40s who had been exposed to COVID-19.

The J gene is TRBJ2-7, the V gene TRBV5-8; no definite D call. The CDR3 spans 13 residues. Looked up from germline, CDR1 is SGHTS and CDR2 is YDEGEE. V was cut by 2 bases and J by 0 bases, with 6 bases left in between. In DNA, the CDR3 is TGTGCCAGCAGCTTTAAGCCCTCCTACGAGCAGTACTTC. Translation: CASSFKPSYEQYF. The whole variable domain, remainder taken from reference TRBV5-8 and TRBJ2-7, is EAGVTQSPTHLIKTRGQQATLRCSPISGHTSVYWYQQALGLGLQFLLWYDEGEERNRGNFPPRFSGRQFPNYSSELNVNALELEDSALYLCASSFKPSYEQYFGPGTRLTVT.

The CDR3 is CASSVEGLAGVAGELFF. The DNA for the CDR3 is TGTGCCAGCAGCGTGGAGGGACTAGCGGGAGTGGCCGGGGAGCTGTTTTTT. This chain connects TRBV9 to TRBJ2-2; TRBD2 matches 14 bases. This CDR3 has 17 residues. The germline V gene encodes CDR1 SGDLS and CDR2 YYNGEE. Trimming cost V 2 bases and J 6 bases; bases outside gene matches: 6.

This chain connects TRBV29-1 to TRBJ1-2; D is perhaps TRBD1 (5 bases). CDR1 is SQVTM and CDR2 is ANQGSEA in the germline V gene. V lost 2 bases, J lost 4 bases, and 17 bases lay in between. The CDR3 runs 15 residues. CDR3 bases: TGCAGCGTTGAACTTGGGCAGGGTAGTTTCTATGGCTACACCTTC. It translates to CSVELGQGSFYGYTF. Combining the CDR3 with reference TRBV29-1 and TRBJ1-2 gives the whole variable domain SAVISQKPSRDICQRGTSLTIQCQVDSQVTMMFWYRQQPGQSLTLIATANQGSEATYESGFVIDKFPISRPNLTFSTLTVSNMSPEDSSIYLCSVELGQGSFYGYTFGSGTRLTVV.

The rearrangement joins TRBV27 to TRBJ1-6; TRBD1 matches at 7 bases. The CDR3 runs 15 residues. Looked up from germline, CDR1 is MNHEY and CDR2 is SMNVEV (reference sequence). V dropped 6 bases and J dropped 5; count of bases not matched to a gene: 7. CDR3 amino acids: CASRRGTVNNSPLHF. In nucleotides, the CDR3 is TGTGCCAGCAGACGCGGGACAGTTAATAATTCACCCCTCCACTTT.

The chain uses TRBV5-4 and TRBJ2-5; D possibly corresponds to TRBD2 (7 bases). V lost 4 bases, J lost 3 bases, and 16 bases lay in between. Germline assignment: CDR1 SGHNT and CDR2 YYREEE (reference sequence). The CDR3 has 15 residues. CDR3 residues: CASSKGGRLEETQYF. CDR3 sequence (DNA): TGTGCCAGCAGCAAGGGGGGGAGGTTGGAAGAGACCCAGTACTTC.

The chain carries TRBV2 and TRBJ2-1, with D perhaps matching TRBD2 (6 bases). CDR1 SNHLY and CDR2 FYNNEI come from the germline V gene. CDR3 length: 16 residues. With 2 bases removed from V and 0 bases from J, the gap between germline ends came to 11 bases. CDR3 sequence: CASSESRGSSYNEQFF. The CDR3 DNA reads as TGTGCCAGCAGTGAATCCCGGGGGAGCTCCTACAATGAGCAGTTCTTC.

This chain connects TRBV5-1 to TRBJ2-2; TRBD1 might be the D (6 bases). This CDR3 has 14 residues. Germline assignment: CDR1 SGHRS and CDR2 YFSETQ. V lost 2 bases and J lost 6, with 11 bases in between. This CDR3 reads CASSFSGVAGELFF. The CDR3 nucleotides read TGCGCCAGCAGCTTTTCAGGGGTCGCCGGGGAGCTGTTTTTT.

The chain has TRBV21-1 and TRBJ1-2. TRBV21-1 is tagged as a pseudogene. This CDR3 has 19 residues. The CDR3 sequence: CASSNGPGSGDLRHYGYTF. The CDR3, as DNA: TGTGCCAGCAGCAATGGACCTGGAAGCGGGGACCTTAGGCACTATGGCTACACCTTC.

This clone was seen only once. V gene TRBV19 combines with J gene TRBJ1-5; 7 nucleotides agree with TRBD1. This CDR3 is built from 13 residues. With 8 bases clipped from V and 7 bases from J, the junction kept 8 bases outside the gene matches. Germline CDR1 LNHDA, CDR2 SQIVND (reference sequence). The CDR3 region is CASSTGATQPQHF. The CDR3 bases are TGTGCCAGTTCAACAGGGGCAACCCAGCCCCAGCATTTT.

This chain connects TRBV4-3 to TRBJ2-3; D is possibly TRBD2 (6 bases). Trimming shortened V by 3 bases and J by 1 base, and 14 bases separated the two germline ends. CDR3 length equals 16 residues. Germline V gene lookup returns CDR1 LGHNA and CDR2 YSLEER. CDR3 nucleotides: TGCGCCAGCAGCCAGGAGCTAGCGCGGGGCACAGATACGCAGTATTTT. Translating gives CASSQELARGTDTQYF.

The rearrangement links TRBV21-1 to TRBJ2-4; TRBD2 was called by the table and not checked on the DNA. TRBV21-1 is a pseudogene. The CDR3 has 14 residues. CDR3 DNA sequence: TGTGCCAGCAGCAAACTTCTAGCCAAAAACATTCAGTACTTC. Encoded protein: CASSKLLAKNIQYF.

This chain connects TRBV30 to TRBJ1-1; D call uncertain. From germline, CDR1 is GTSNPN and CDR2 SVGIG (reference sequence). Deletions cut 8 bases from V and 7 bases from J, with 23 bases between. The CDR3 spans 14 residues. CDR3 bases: TGTGCCGTGACCAGGACCCGCGGGCCAAGTGAAGCTTTCTTT. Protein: CAVTRTRGPSEAFF.

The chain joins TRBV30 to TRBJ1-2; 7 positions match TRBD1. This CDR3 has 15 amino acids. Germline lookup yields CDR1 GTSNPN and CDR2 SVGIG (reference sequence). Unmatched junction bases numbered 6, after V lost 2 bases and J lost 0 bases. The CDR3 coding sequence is TGTGCCTGGAGTCCACAGGGGCGCTCTAACTATGGCTACACCTTC. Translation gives CAWSPQGRSNYGYTF.

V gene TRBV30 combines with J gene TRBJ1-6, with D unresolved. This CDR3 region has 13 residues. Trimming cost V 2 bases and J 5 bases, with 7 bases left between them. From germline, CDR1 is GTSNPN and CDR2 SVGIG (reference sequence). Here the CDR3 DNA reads TGTGCCTGGAGTACTCAGGATAATTCACCCCTCCACTTT. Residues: CAWSTQDNSPLHF.

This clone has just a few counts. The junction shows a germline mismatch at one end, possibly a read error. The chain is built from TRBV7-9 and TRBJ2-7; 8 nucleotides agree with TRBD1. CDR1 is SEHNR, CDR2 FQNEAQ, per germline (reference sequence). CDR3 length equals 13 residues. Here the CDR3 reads CASSSSGQGAWSF. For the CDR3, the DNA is TGTGCCAGCAGCTCATCAGGACAGGGCGCATGGAGCTTC. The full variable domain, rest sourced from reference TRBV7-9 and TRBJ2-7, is DTGVSQNPRHKITKRGQNVTFRCDPISEHNRLYWYRQTLGQGPEFLTYFQNEAQLEKSRLLSDRFSAERPKGSFSTLEIQRTEQGDSAMYLCASSSSGQGAWSFGPGTRLTVT.

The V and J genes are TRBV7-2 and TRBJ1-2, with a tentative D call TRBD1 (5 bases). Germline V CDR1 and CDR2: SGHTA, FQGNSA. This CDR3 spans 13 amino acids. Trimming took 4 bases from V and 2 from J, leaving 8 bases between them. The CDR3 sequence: CASSSGGNYGYTF. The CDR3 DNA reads TGTGCCAGCAGCTCCGGGGGGAACTATGGCTACACCTTC.

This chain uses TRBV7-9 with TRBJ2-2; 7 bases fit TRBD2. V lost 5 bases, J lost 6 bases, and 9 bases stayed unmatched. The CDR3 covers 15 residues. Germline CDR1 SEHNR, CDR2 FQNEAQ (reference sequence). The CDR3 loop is CASSKPSGPPGELFF. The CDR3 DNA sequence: TGTGCCAGCAGCAAACCTAGCGGTCCTCCCGGGGAGCTGTTTTTT.

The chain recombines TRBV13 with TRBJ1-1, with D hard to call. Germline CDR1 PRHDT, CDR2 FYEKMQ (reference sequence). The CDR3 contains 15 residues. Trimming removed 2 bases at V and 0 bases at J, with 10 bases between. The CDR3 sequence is CASSLYRELNTEAFF. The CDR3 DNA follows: TGTGCCAGCAGCTTATACCGAGAACTGAACACTGAAGCTTTCTTT.

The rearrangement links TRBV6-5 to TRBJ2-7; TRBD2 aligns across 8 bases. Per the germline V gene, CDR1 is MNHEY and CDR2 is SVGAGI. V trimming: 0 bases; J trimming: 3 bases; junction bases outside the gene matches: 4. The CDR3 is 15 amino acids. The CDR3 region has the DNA TGTGCCAGCAGTTACTCCACGACTAGCGTCTACGAGCAGTACTTC. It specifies CASSYSTTSVYEQYF.

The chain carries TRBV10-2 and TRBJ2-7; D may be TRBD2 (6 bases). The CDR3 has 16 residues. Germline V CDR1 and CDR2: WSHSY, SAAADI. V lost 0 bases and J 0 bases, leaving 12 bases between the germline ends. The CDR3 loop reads CASSESGGKSSYEQYF. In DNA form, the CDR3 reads TGCGCCAGCAGTGAGTCGGGGGGAAAAAGCTCCTACGAGCAGTACTTC.

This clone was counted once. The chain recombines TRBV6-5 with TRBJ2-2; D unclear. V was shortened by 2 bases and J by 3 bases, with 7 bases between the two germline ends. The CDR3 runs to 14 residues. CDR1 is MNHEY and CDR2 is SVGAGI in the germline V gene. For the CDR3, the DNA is TGTGCCAGCAGTTACGCACATTACACCGGGGAGCTGTTTTTT. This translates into CASSYAHYTGELFF.

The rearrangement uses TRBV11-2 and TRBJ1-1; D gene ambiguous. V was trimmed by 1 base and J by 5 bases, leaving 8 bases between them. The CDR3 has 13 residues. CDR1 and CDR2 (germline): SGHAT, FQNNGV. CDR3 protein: CASSLAPATEAFF. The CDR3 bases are TGTGCCAGCAGCTTAGCCCCCGCGACTGAAGCTTTCTTT.

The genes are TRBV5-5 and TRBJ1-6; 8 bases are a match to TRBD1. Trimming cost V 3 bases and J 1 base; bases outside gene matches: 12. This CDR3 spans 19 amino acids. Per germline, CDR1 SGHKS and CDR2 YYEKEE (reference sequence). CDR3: CASSWSRVDRVSYNSPLHF. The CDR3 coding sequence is TGTGCCAGCAGCTGGAGCCGTGTGGACAGGGTGTCCTATAATTCACCCCTCCACTTT.

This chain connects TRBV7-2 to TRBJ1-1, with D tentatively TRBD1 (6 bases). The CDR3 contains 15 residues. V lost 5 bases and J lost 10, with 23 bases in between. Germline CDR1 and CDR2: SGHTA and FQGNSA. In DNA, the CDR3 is TGTGCCAGCAGCCTAAGGTCACAGGGCTCGGGTGGAGCTTTCTTT. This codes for CASSLRSQGSGGAFF. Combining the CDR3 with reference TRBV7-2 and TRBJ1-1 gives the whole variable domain GAGVSQSPSNKVTEKGKDVELRCDPISGHTALYWYRQSLGQGLEFLIYFQGNSAPDKSGLPSDRFSAERTGGSVSTLTIQRTQQEDSAVYLCASSLRSQGSGGAFFGQGTRLTVV.

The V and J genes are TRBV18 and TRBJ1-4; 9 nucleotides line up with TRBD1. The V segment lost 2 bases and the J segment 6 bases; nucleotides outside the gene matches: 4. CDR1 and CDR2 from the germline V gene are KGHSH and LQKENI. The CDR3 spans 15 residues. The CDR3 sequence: CASSPWTGVDEKLFF. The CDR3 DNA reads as TGTGCCAGCTCACCATGGACAGGGGTGGATGAAAAACTGTTTTTT. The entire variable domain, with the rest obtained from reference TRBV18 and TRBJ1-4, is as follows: NAGVMQNPRHLVRRRGQEARLRCSPMKGHSHVYWYRQLPEEGLKFMVYLQKENIIDESGMPKERFSAEFPKEGPSILRIQQVVRGDSAAYFCASSPWTGVDEKLFFGSGTQLSVL.

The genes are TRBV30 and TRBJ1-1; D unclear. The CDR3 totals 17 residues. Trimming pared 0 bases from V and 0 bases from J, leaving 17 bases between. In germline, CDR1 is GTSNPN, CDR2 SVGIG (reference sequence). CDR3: CAWSVTPPRSMNTEAFF. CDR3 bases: TGTGCCTGGAGTGTAACTCCCCCTCGCTCAATGAACACTGAAGCTTTCTTT.

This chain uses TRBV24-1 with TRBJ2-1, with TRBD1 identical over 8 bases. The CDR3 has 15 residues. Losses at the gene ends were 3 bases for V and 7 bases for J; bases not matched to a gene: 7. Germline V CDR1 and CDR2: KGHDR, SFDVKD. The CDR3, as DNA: TGTGCCACCAGTGATCCGACAGGGGTGGGTAATGAGCAGTTCTTC. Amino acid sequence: CATSDPTGVGNEQFF.

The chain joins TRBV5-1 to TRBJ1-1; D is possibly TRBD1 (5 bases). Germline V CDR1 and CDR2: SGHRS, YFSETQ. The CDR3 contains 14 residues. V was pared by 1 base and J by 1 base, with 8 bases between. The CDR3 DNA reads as TGCGCCAGCAGCTTGCCTGACAGGAACACTGAAGCTTTCTTT. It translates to CASSLPDRNTEAFF.

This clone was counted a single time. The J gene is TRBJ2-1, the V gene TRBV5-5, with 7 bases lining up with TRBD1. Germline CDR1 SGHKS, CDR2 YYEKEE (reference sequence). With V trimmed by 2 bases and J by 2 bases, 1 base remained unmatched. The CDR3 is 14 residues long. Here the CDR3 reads CASSFQGAYNEQFF. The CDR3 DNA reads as TGTGCCAGCAGCTTTCAGGGGGCCTACAATGAGCAGTTCTTC.